The text below deals with one TCR beta chain. Its cognate antigen is unknown. TCRdb re-called the 5' RACE reads and shows each CDR3 protein once, DNA omitted. The sample's table shows 300,000 to 350,000 distinct CDR3 sequences. The record originates from a study of monozygotic twins with inflammatory bowel disease. Germline CDR1 DFQATT, CDR2 SNEGSKA (reference sequence). This CDR3 is built from 12 residues. Study-wide findings and caveats: Differences in immunosuppressive treatment may have been a source of added variability in patient repertoires.

The blood volume drawn from each donor was 2.5 ml. The sequence was collected from a human donor with ulcerative colitis or Crohn's disease, or a healthy co-twin of an affected twin (not recorded which). The chain joins TRBV20-1 to TRBJ2-3. The sequencing input was blood. The CDR3 loop is CSASITEDTQYF.